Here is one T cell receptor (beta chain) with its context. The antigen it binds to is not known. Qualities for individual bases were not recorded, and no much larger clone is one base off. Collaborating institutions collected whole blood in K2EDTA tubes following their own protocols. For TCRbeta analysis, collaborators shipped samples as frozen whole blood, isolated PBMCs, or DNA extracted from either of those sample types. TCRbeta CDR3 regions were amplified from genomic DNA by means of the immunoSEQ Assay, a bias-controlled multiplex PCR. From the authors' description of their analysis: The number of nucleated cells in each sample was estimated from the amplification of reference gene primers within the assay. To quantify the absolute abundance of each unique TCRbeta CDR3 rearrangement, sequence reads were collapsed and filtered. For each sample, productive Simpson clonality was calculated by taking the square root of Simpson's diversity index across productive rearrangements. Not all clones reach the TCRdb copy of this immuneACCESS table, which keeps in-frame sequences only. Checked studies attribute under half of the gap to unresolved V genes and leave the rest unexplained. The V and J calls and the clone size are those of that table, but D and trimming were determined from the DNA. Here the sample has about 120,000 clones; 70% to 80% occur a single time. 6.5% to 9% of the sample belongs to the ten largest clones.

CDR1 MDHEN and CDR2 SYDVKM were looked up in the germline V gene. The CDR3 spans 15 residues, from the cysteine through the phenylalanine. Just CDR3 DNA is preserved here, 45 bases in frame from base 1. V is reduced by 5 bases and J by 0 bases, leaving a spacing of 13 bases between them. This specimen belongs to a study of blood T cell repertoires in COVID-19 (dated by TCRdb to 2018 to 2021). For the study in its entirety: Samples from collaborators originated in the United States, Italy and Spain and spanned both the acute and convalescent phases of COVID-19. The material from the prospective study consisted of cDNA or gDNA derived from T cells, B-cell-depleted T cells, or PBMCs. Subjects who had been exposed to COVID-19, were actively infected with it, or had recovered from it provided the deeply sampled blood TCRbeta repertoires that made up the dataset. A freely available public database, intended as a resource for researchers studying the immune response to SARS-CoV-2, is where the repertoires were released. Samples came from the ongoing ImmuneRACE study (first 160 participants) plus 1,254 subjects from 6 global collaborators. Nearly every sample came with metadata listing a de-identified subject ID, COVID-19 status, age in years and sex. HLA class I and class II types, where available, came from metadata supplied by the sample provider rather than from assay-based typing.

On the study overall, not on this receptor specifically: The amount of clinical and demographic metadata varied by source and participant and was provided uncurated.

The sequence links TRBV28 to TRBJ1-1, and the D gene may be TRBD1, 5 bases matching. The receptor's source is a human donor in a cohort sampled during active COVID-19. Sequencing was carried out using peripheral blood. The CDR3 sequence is CASSPEGTVNTEAFF. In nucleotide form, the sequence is TGTGCCAGCAGTCCGGAGGGGACCGTGAACACTGAAGCTTTCTTT.